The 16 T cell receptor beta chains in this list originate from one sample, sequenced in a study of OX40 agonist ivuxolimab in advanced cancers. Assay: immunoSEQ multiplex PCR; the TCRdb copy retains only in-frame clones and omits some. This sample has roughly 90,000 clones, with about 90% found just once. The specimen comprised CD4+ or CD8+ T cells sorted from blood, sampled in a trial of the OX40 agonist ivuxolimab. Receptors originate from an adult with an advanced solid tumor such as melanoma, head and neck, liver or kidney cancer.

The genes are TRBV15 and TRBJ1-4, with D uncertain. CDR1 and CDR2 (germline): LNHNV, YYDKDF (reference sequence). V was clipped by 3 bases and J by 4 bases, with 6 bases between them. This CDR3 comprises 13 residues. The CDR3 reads CATSRVVNEKLFF. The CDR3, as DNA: TGTGCCACCAGCAGGGTGGTTAATGAAAAACTGTTTTTT.

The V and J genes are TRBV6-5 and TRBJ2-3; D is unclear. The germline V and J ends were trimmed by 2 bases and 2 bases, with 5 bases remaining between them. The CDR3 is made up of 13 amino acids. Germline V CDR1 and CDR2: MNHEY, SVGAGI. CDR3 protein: CASSYRDTDTQYF. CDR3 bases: TGTGCCAGCAGTTACAGGGACACAGATACGCAGTATTTT.

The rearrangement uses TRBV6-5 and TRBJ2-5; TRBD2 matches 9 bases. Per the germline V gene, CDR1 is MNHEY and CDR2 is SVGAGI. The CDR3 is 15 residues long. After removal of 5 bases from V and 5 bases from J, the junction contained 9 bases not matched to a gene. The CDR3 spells CASSPPAGGAETQYF. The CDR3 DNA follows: TGTGCCAGCAGTCCCCCAGCGGGGGGCGCGGAGACCCAGTACTTC.

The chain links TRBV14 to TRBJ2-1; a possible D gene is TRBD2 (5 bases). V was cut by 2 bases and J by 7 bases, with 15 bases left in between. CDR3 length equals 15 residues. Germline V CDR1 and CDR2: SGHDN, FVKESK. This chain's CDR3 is CASSQLGGSRNEQFF. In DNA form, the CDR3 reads TGTGCCAGCAGCCAACTAGGTGGGAGCCGGAATGAGCAGTTCTTC.

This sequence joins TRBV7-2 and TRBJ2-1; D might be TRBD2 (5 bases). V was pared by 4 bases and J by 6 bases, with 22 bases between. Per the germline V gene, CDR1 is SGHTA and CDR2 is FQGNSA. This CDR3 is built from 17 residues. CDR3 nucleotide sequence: TGTGCCAGCAGCTACGGGAACCTCGATTTTGAACGCAATGAGCAGTTCTTC. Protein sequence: CASSYGNLDFERNEQFF. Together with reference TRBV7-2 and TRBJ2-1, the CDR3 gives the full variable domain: GAGVSQSPSNKVTEKGKDVELRCDPISGHTALYWYRQSLGQGLEFLIYFQGNSAPDKSGLPSDRFSAERTGGSVSTLTIQRTQQEDSAVYLCASSYGNLDFERNEQFFGPGTRLTVL.

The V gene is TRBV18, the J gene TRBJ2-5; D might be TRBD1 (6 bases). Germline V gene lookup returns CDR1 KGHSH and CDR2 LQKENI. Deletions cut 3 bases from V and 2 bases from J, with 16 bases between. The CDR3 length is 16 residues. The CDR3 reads CASSPYPPGQQETQYF. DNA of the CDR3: TGTGCCAGCTCACCGTACCCTCCAGGACAGCAAGAGACCCAGTACTTC.

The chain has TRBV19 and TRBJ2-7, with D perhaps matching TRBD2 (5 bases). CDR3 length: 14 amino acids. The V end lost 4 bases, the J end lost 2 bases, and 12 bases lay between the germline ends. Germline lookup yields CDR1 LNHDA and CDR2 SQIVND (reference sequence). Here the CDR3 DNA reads TGTGCCAGTAGTACGGAGGCCGGGGCCTACGAGCAGTACTTC. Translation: CASSTEAGAYEQYF. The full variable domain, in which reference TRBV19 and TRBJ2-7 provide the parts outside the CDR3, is DGGITQSPKYLFRKEGQNVTLSCEQNLNHDAMYWYRQDPGQGLRLIYYSQIVNDFQKGDIAEGYSVSREKKESFPLTVTSAQKNPTAFYLCASSTEAGAYEQYFGPGTRLTVT.

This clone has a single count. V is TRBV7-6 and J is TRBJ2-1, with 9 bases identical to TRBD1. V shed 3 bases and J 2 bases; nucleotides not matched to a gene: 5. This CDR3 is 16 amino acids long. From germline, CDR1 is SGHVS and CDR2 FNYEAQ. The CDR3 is CASSLPGQGAYNEQFF. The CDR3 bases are TGTGCCAGCAGCTTGCCGGGACAGGGAGCCTACAATGAGCAGTTCTTC.

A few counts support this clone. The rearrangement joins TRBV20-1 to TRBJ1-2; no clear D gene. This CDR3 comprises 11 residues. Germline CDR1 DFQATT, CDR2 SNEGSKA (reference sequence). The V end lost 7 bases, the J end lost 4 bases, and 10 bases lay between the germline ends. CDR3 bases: TGCAGTGTACCGGGAGGCTATGGCTACACCTTC. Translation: CSVPGGYGYTF.

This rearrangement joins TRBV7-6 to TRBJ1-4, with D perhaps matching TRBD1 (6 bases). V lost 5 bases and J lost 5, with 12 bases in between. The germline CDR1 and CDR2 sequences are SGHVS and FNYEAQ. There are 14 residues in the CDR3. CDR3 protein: CASSERTVNEKLFF. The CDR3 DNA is TGTGCCAGCAGCGAAAGGACAGTCAATGAAAAACTGTTTTTT.

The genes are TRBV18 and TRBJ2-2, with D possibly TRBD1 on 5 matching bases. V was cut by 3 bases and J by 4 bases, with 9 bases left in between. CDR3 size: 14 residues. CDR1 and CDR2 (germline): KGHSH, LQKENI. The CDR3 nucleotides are TGTGCCAGCTCACCGGGCAGGGTCACCGGGGAGCTGTTTTTT. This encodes CASSPGRVTGELFF.

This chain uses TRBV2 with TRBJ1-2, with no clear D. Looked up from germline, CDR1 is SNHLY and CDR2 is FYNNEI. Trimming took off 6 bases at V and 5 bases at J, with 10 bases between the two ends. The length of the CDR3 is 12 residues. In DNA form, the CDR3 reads TGTGCCAGCAGGAAACAGCAATATGGCTACACCTTC. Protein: CASRKQQYGYTF.

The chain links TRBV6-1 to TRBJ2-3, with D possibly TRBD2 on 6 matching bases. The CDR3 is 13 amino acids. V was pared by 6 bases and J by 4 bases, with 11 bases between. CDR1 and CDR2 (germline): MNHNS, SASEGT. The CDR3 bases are TGTGCCAGCAGCGGGAGATTCGCAGATACGCAGTATTTT. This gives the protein CASSGRFADTQYF.

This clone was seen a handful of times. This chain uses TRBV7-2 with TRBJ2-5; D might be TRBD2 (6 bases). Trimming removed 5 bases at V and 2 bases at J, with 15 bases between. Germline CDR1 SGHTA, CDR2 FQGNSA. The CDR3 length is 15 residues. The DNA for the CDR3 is TGTGCCAGCAGCCGTTCTAGCGTGCCTCAAGAGACCCAGTACTTC. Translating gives CASSRSSVPQETQYF.

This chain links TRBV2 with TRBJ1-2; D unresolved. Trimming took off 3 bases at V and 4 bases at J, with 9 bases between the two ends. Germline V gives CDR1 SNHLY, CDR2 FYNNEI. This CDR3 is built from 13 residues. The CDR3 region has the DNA TGTGCCAGCAGTGAGTCCCAAAGCTATGGCTACACCTTC. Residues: CASSESQSYGYTF.

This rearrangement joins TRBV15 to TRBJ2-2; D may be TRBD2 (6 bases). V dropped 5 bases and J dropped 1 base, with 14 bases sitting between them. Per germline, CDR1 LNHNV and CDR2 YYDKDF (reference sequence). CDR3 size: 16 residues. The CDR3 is CATSGLGGMNTGELFF. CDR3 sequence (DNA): TGTGCCACCAGCGGATTGGGCGGGATGAACACCGGGGAGCTGTTTTTT.